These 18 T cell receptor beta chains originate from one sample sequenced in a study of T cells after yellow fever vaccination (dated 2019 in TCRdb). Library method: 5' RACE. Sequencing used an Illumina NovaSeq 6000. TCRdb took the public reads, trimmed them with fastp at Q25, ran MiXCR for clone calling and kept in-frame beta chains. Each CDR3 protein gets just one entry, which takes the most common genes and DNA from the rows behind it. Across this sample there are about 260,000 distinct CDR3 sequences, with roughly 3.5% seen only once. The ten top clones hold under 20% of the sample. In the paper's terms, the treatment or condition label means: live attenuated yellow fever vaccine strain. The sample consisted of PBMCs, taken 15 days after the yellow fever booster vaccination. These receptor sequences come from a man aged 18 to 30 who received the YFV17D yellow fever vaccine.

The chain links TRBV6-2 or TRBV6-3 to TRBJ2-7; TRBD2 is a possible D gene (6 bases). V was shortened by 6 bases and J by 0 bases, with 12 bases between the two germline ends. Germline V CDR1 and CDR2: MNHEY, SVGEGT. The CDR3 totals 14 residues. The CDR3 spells CASRRDGSSYEQYF. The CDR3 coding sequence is TGTGCCAGCAGGCGGGACGGTAGCTCCTACGAGCAGTACTTC.

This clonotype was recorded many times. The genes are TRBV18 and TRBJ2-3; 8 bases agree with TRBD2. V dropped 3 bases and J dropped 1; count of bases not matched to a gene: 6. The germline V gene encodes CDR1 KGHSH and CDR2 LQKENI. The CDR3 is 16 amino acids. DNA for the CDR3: TGTGCCAGCTCACCGATCACTAGCGGAGGCACAGATACGCAGTATTTT. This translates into CASSPITSGGTDTQYF.

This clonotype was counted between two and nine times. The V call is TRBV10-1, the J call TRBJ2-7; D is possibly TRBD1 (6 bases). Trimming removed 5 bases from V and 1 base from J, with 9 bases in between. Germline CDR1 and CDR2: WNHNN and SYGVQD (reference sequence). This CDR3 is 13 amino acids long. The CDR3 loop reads CASSWTDSYEQYV. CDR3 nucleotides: TGCGCCAGCAGTTGGACAGATTCCTACGAGCAGTACGTC.

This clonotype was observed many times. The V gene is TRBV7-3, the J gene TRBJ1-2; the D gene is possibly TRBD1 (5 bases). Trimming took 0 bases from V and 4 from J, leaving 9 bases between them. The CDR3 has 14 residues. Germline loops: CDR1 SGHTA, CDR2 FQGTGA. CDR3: CASSLTPGSYGYTF. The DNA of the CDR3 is TGTGCCAGCAGCTTAACGCCAGGGAGCTATGGCTACACCTTC.

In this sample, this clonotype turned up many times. The CDR3 sequence is CASSMTVSNSPLHF. The CDR3, as DNA: TGTGCCAGCAGCATGACGGTTTCCAATTCACCCCTCCACTTT. The genes are TRBV9 and TRBJ1-6, with no clear D. Germline values: CDR1 SGDLS, CDR2 YYNGEE. The CDR3 loop spans 14 amino acids. V was trimmed by 4 bases and J by 7 bases, leaving 12 bases between them.

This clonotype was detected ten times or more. Here the CDR3 DNA reads TGCGCCAGCAGCTTGGAGGGGCTAGCGGGGAGAAATGAGCAGTTCTTC. Translated, it gives CASSLEGLAGRNEQFF. The rearrangement joins TRBV5-1 to TRBJ2-1; 9 bases match TRBD2. Per germline, CDR1 SGHRS and CDR2 YFSETQ. The trim removed 0 bases at V and 7 bases at J, leaving 8 bases unmatched. CDR3 length equals 16 residues.

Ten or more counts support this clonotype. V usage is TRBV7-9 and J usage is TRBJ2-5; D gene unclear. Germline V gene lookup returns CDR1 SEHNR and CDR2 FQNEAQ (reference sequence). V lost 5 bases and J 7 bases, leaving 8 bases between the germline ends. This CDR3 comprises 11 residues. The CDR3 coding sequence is TGTGCCAGCAGCCTTGAGTGGACCCAGTACTTC. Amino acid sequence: CASSLEWTQYF.

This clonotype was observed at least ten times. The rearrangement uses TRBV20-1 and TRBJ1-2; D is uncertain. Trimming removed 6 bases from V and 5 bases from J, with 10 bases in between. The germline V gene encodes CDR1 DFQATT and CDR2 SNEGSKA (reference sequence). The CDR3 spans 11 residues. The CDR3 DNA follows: TGCAGTGCCCAAGGAGGGTATGGCTACACCTTC. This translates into CSAQGGYGYTF.

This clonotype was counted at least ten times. DNA of the CDR3: TGTGCCAGCAGCTTAGTCCTAACACCCCTCCACTTT. Encoded protein: CASSLVLTPLHF. The rearrangement uses TRBV7-2 and TRBJ1-6; D is unclear. Germline CDR1 and CDR2: SGHTA and FQGNSA. This CDR3 comprises 12 residues. V lost 1 base to trimming and J lost 11 bases, with 6 bases between them.

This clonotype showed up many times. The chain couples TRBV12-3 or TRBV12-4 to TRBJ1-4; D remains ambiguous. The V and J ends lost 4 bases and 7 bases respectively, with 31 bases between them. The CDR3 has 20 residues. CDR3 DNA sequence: TGTGCCAGCAGTTATCGGAGAGTCGGAGGGAGGTGGTTGTTTGGTGAAAAACTGTTTTTT. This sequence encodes CASSYRRVGGRWLFGEKLFF.

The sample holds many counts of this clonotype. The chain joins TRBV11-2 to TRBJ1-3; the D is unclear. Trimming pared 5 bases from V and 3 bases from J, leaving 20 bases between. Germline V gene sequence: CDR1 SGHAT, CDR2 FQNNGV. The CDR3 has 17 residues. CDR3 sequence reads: CASSPLGGRELGNTIYF. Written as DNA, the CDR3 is TGTGCCAGCAGCCCCCTCGGTGGGCGGGAGCTTGGAAACACCATATATTTT.

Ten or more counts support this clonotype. The CDR3 DNA reads TGTGCCAGCAGCGGATACAGGGGCGGGGAGCTGTTTTTT. Translation: CASSGYRGGELFF. The chain uses TRBV9 and TRBJ2-2; 7 bases are shared with TRBD1. Germline trimming cut 3 bases from V and 7 bases from J; bases unmatched to any gene: 3. CDR1 SGDLS and CDR2 YYNGEE come from the germline V gene. The CDR3 spans 13 residues.

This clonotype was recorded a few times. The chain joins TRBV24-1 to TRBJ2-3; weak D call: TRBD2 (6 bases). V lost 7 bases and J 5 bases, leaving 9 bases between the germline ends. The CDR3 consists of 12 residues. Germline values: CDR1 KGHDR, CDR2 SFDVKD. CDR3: CATREGKDTQYF. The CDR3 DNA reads TGTGCCACCAGGGAGGGGAAAGATACGCAGTATTTT.

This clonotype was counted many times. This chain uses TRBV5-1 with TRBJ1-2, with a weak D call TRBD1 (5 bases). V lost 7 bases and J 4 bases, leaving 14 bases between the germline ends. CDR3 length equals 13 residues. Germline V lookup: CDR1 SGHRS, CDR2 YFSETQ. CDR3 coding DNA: TGCGCCAGCTCCTTGGACACCTCCTATGGCTACACCTTC. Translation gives CASSLDTSYGYTF.

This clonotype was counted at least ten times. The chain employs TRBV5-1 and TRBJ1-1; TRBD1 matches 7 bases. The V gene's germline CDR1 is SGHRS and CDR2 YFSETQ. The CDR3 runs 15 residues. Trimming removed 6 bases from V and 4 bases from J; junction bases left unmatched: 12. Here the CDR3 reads CASTETPGGGTEAFF. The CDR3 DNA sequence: TGCGCCAGCACAGAGACCCCAGGGGGAGGCACTGAAGCTTTCTTT.

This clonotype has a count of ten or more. CDR3 residues: CASSTSGGSYNEQFF. The CDR3 region has the DNA TGTGCCAGCAGTACTAGCGGGGGAAGCTACAATGAGCAGTTCTTC. The V call is TRBV2, the J call TRBJ2-1; 11 positions agree with TRBD2. The CDR3 consists of 15 residues. CDR1 is SNHLY, CDR2 FYNNEI, per germline. Trimming took 5 bases from V and 3 from J; bases not matched to a gene: 3.

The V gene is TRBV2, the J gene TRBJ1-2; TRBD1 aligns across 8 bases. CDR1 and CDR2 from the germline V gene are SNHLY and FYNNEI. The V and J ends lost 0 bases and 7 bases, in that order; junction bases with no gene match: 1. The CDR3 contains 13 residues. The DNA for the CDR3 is TGTGCCAGCAGTGAAGCAGACAGGGGTGGCTACACCTTC. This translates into CASSEADRGGYTF. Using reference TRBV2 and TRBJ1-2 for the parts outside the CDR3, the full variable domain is EPEVTQTPSHQVTQMGQEVILRCVPISNHLYFYWYRQILGQKVEFLVSFYNNEISEKSEIFDDQFSVERPDGSNFTLKIRSTKLEDSAMYFCASSEADRGGYTFGSGTRLTVV.

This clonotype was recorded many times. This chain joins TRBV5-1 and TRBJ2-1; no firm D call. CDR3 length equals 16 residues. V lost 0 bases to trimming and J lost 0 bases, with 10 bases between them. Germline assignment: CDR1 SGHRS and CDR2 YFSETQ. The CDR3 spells CASSLAGNPSYNEQFF. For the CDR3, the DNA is TGCGCCAGCAGCTTGGCGGGCAACCCCTCCTACAATGAGCAGTTCTTC.